This TCR beta chain originates from a study of T cells in Graves' hyperthyroidism and ophthalmopathy. The CDR3 has 13 amino acids. With 3 bases removed from V and 8 bases from J, the gap between germline ends came to 16 bases. CDR1 is DFQATT and CDR2 is SNEGSKA in the germline V gene (reference sequence). There were TCR beta CDR3 regions amplified from RNA transcripts. During a first-round RT-PCR of the TCR CDR3, the HTBI primer set was used. TCRdb re-called the multiplex PCR reads through MiXCR, storing one row per CDR3 protein. The sample yields around 660,000 distinct CDR3 sequences, 40% to 55% seen once.

This chain uses TRBV20-1 with TRBJ1-1, with a possible D match to TRBD1 (5 bases). The sequence came from an adult man with Graves' disease, either hyperthyroidism or ophthalmopathy (not recorded which). Input material: peripheral blood or thyroid tissue (not recorded which). Here the CDR3 reads CSASDHRQLEAFF. The CDR3 bases are TGCAGTGCTAGTGACCACCGACAGCTGGAAGCTTTCTTT.